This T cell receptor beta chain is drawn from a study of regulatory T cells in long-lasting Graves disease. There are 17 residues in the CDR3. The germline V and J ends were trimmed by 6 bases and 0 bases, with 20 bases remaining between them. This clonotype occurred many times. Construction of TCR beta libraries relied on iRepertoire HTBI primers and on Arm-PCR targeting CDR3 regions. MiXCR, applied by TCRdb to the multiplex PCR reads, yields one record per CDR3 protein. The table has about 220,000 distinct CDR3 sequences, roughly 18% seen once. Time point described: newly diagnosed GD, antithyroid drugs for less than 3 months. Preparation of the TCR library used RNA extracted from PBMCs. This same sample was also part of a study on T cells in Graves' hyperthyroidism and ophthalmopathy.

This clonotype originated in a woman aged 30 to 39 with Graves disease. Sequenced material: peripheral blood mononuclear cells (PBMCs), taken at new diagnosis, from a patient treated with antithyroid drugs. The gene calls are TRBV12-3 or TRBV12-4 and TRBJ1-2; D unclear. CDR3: CASSRYPPQVTNYGYTF. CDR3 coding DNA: TGTGCCAGCAGCAGATACCCACCACAAGTTACTAACTATGGCTACACCTTC.